The present T cell receptor (beta chain) was sequenced within a study of blood T cell repertoires in COVID-19. As for the study in general: The United States, Italy and Spain supplied acute and convalescent COVID-19 samples. T cells, B-cell-depleted T cells, or PBMCs provided the cDNA or gDNA that served as material.

Original handling: Reference gene primer amplification in the assay estimated nucleated cell counts. TCRdb keeps only in-frame clones here, not all; method: immunoSEQ multiplex PCR. Clonal size and the V and J genes are those of that table, whereas D and trimming came from the DNA. There are about 300,000 clones in the sample; over 75% occur only once, and nearly 7% lies in the top ten. This clone has only one observation. Germline V CDR1 and CDR2: LNHDA, SQIVND (reference sequence). V gave up 3 bases and J gave up 4 bases; unmatched junction bases: 1. There are 13 residues in the CDR3. V usage is TRBV19 and J usage is TRBJ2-7; TRBD1 matches at 9 bases. This clonotype was sampled from a woman under 40 with COVID-19, enrolled during active disease. The sample taken for sequencing was peripheral blood. This CDR3 is CASSIDRGYEQYF. CDR3 nucleotides: TGTGCCAGTAGTATTGACAGGGGGTACGAGCAGTACTTC.